Below are 31 T cell receptor beta chains sequenced from a single sample in a study of naive and memory T cell subsets. Their target antigens are unknown. Both TRBC1 and TRBC2 were covered by a beta constant-region primer of two equimolar oligonucleotides. The ligated cDNA underwent four PCR rounds using SP2 and nested alpha and beta constant-region primers. TCRdb re-called the UMI-ligation and nested PCR reads through MiXCR, storing one row per CDR3 protein. The table has around 140,000 distinct CDR3 sequences, more than 15% seen once. Overall study results and limits: Naive repertoires, especially CD8, held a few larger clonotypes, possibly memory cells re-expressing CD45RA.

Specimen: naive CD8+ T cells from blood. All receptors derive from a human donor in good health.

V usage is TRBV25-1 and J usage is TRBJ2-7, with 14 bases lining up with TRBD2. Germline lookup yields CDR1 MGHDK and CDR2 SYGVNS. This CDR3 contains 16 residues. With 5 bases clipped from V and 7 bases from J, the junction kept 10 bases outside the gene matches. CDR3 in amino acids: CASSSRLAGGPGEQYF. As DNA, the CDR3 is TGTGCCAGCAGTTCTCGACTAGCGGGAGGGCCGGGTGAGCAGTACTTC.

This clonotype was detected only a few times. The chain uses TRBV6-5 and TRBJ1-6, with D tentatively TRBD1 (5 bases). CDR3 length equals 14 residues. The V gene lost 10 bases and the J gene lost 0 bases, with 10 bases spanning the gap. Germline assignment: CDR1 MNHEY and CDR2 SVGAGI. The CDR3 sequence is CATQGVSYNSPLHF. DNA for the CDR3: TGTGCCACCCAAGGGGTCTCCTATAATTCACCCCTCCACTTT.

This clonotype has more than one count but fewer than ten. The V gene is TRBV6-2 or TRBV6-3, the J gene TRBJ2-7; D gene ambiguous. Germline V CDR1 and CDR2: MNHEY, SVGEGT. This CDR3 region has 15 residues. Trimming removed 2 bases at V and 0 bases at J, with 11 bases between. This chain's CDR3 is CASSYPAKDSYEQYF. The CDR3 DNA sequence: TGTGCCAGCAGTTACCCGGCAAAAGACTCCTACGAGCAGTACTTC.

This clonotype appeared a few times. The chain is built from TRBV12-3 or TRBV12-4 and TRBJ2-1, with D hard to call. V lost 7 bases to trimming and J lost 7 bases, with 5 bases between them. There are 10 residues in the CDR3. CDR3 residues: CASTQNEQFF. As DNA, the CDR3 is TGTGCCAGCACCCAGAATGAGCAGTTCTTC.

The chain uses TRBV29-1 and TRBJ2-1; 11 bases line up with TRBD2. Per germline, CDR1 SQVTM and CDR2 ANQGSEA. The junction had 10 bases not matched to a gene; V was cut back by 6 bases and J by 9 bases. This CDR3 has 14 amino acids. CDR3 DNA sequence: TGCAGCGTACTTAGCGGGAGGGCCTTTAGTGAGCAGTTCTTC. This translates into CSVLSGRAFSEQFF.

This clonotype has only a few counts. This sequence joins TRBV19 and TRBJ2-1; 7 bases are shared with TRBD1. The V gene end was trimmed by 6 bases and the J gene end by 5 bases; junction bases not matched to a gene: 7. Germline CDR1 is LNHDA and CDR2 is SQIVND (reference sequence). CDR3 size: 14 residues. Written as DNA, the CDR3 is TGTGCCAGTAGAACTCCGGGACAGCACAATGAGCAGTTCTTC. Translated: CASRTPGQHNEQFF.

This clonotype came up a few times. The chain links TRBV25-1 to TRBJ1-4; D remains ambiguous. Deletions cut 0 bases from V and 6 bases from J, with 14 bases between. The CDR3 has 16 amino acids. The germline V gene encodes CDR1 MGHDK and CDR2 SYGVNS. DNA of the CDR3: TGTGCCAGCAGTGAATATTTTCGTCAGGAGGATGAAAAACTGTTTTTT. Amino acid sequence: CASSEYFRQEDEKLFF.

V is TRBV28 and J is TRBJ2-5, with no clear D. CDR1 and CDR2 from the germline V gene are MDHEN and SYDVKM. The CDR3 has 12 amino acids. The germline V and J ends were trimmed by 5 bases and 5 bases, with 9 bases remaining between them. CDR3 sequence (DNA): TGTGCCAGCAGTAATTTTGGGGAGACCCAGTACTTC. This encodes CASSNFGETQYF.

The rearrangement joins TRBV5-6 to TRBJ2-1; TRBD2 matches 9 bases. This CDR3 contains 15 residues. Germline trimming cut 0 bases from V and 7 bases from J; bases unmatched to any gene: 5. Per the germline V gene, CDR1 is SGHDT and CDR2 is YYEEEE. The CDR3 DNA follows: TGTGCCAGCAGCTTGGCGGCGGGAGGGAGGAATGAGCAGTTCTTC. As protein: CASSLAAGGRNEQFF.

V and J are TRBV7-9 and TRBJ2-1; no clear D. V lost 5 bases and J 9 bases, leaving 11 bases between the germline ends. The CDR3 covers 12 residues. Germline lookup yields CDR1 SEHNR and CDR2 FQNEAQ (reference sequence). CDR3 region: CASSLGPTEQFF. For the CDR3, the DNA is TGTGCCAGCAGCCTCGGACCCACTGAGCAGTTCTTC. Based on the CDR3 plus reference TRBV7-9 and TRBJ2-1, the full variable domain is DTGVSQNPRHKITKRGQNVTFRCDPISEHNRLYWYRQTLGQGPEFLTYFQNEAQLEKSRLLSDRFSAERPKGSFSTLEIQRTEQGDSAMYLCASSLGPTEQFFGPGTRLTVL.

The rearrangement uses TRBV29-1 and TRBJ2-7, with D tentatively TRBD1 or TRBD2 (5 bases each). The ends were cut back, 7 bases at V and 0 bases at J, with 16 bases in the middle. Germline V lookup: CDR1 SQVTM, CDR2 ANQGSEA. The CDR3 has 14 amino acids. CDR3 nucleotide sequence: TGCAGCGCCATGGGGACCGGAGACTCCTACGAGCAGTACTTC. Translated, it gives CSAMGTGDSYEQYF.

This clonotype has a handful of counts. The genes are TRBV28 and TRBJ1-5, with D unclear. Germline assignment: CDR1 MDHEN and CDR2 SYDVKM. The CDR3 spans 14 residues. Deletions cut 5 bases from V and 7 bases from J, with 15 bases between. Here the CDR3 DNA reads TGTGCCAGCAGTCCTCGGGAGGGTGGGCAGCCCCAGCATTTT. It encodes CASSPREGGQPQHF.

The rearrangement links TRBV7-9 to TRBJ2-7, with D possibly being TRBD1 (6 bases). There are 15 residues in the CDR3. CDR1 is SEHNR, CDR2 FQNEAQ, per germline (reference sequence). V dropped 5 bases and J dropped 4 bases, with 18 bases sitting between them. The CDR3 sequence: CASSQSGTSFYEQYF. The CDR3 bases are TGTGCCAGCAGCCAGTCCGGGACAAGTTTTTACGAGCAGTACTTC.

The V and J genes are TRBV6-2 or TRBV6-3 and TRBJ2-1; TRBD2 matches at 9 bases. The CDR3 contains 15 residues. CDR1 MNHEY and CDR2 SVGEGT come from the germline V gene. The V and J ends lost 5 bases and 4 bases, in that order; junction bases with no gene match: 6. CDR3 coding DNA: TGTGCCAGCAGTATTAGCGGGAGTGGGTACAATGAGCAGTTCTTC. Its translation is CASSISGSGYNEQFF.

Ten or more counts support this clonotype. The chain carries TRBV13 and TRBJ1-3; D gene uncertain. The CDR3 sequence is 15 residues long. Trimming left V 5 bases short and J 4 bases short, with 15 bases between. CDR1 and CDR2 (germline): PRHDT, FYEKMQ (reference sequence). The CDR3 region is CASSISWNLGNTIYF. CDR3 DNA sequence: TGTGCCAGCAGCATTAGTTGGAACCTCGGAAACACCATATATTTT.

This clonotype was recorded a few times. The chain joins TRBV5-1 to TRBJ2-7; unclear D gene. Trimming removed 4 bases at V and 2 bases at J, with 13 bases between. The CDR3 is 14 amino acids. From germline, CDR1 is SGHRS and CDR2 YFSETQ. This CDR3 is CASSPERYPYEQYF. CDR3 DNA sequence: TGCGCCAGCAGCCCCGAGAGGTACCCCTACGAGCAGTACTTC.

The V gene is TRBV20-1, the J gene TRBJ2-7; no reliable D call. In germline, CDR1 is DFQATT, CDR2 SNEGSKA (reference sequence). Trimming removed 5 bases at V and 0 bases at J, with 11 bases between. The CDR3 has 13 residues. CDR3: CSALQASSYEQYF. The CDR3 DNA reads TGCAGTGCTCTGCAGGCAAGCTCCTACGAGCAGTACTTC.

CDR3 nucleotides: TGTGCCAGCAGCTTAGGAGGTAGCGGGATCTACAATGAGCAGTTCTTC. Protein sequence: CASSLGGSGIYNEQFF. The V and J genes are TRBV7-2 and TRBJ2-1, with 8 bases lining up with TRBD2. This CDR3 region has 16 residues. Trimming cost V 1 base and J 3 bases; bases outside gene matches: 5. Germline V gene sequence: CDR1 SGHTA, CDR2 FQGNSA.

The V call is TRBV10-3, the J call TRBJ2-5; TRBD1 aligns across 8 bases. The CDR3 spans 14 residues. From germline, CDR1 is ENHRY and CDR2 SYGVKD. V shed 2 bases, J shed 4 bases, and the junction held 3 bases outside the gene matches. In DNA form, the CDR3 reads TGTGCCATCAGTGAGACAGGGGGTCTAGAGACCCAGTACTTC. As protein: CAISETGGLETQYF.

The chain couples TRBV14 to TRBJ2-7; either TRBD1 or TRBD2 may supply D (5 bases each). The germline V gene encodes CDR1 SGHDN and CDR2 FVKESK. CDR3 length equals 16 residues. The V end was cut by 0 bases, the J end by 3 bases, with 15 bases between. CDR3 loop: CASSQDRSGLDYEQYF. In DNA form, the CDR3 reads TGTGCCAGCAGCCAAGATCGGTCGGGGCTTGACTACGAGCAGTACTTC.

This sequence joins TRBV4-1 and TRBJ2-2, with D perhaps matching TRBD2 (6 bases). CDR3 size: 13 residues. The V gene's germline CDR1 is MGHRA and CDR2 YSYEKL. V lost 4 bases to trimming and J lost 7 bases, with 10 bases between them. CDR3 protein: CASSPGDVGELFF. For the CDR3, the DNA is TGCGCCAGCAGCCCGGGGGATGTCGGGGAGCTGTTTTTT.

CDR3 region: CASSLRRAGVQNTEAFF. The DNA for the CDR3 is TGTGCCAGCAGCTTAAGGCGGGCAGGCGTACAGAACACTGAAGCTTTCTTT. The chain is built from TRBV7-6 and TRBJ1-1; D not resolved. The CDR3 runs 17 residues. The V end lost 2 bases, the J end lost 1 base, and 17 bases lay between the germline ends. CDR1 is SGHVS, CDR2 FNYEAQ, per germline.

This clonotype was detected only a few times. The V call is TRBV9, the J call TRBJ2-7; 8 bases are a match to TRBD2. V dropped 3 bases and J dropped 2; count of bases not matched to a gene: 10. The CDR3 is 16 residues long. Germline V gives CDR1 SGDLS, CDR2 YYNGEE. The CDR3 DNA reads as TGTGCCAGCAGCGCCGGGGGGGCGGGGGTTACCTACGAGCAGTACTTC. This gives the protein CASSAGGAGVTYEQYF.

This clonotype has just a few counts. The rearrangement uses TRBV29-1 and TRBJ2-5, with 13 bases fitting TRBD2. The CDR3 contains 13 residues. The germline V gene encodes CDR1 SQVTM and CDR2 ANQGSEA. With V trimmed by 7 bases and J by 7 bases, 6 bases remained unmatched. The CDR3 loop is CSAEGLAGATQYF. The DNA for the CDR3 is TGCAGCGCAGAAGGACTAGCGGGAGCGACCCAGTACTTC. The full variable domain, its missing parts supplied by reference TRBV29-1 and TRBJ2-5, is SAVISQKPSRDICQRGTSLTIQCQVDSQVTMMFWYRQQPGQSLTLIATANQGSEATYESGFVIDKFPISRPNLTFSTLTVSNMSPEDSSIYLCSAEGLAGATQYFGPGTRLLVL.

The rearrangement joins TRBV7-6 to TRBJ2-1; D is unclear. Germline V gene lookup returns CDR1 SGHVS and CDR2 FNYEAQ. The germline V and J ends were trimmed by 6 bases and 5 bases, with 17 bases remaining between them. CDR3 length: 15 residues. CDR3 nucleotides: TGTGCCAGCAGTCATCTCTTAGATCCGAACAATGAGCAGTTCTTC. The encoded protein is CASSHLLDPNNEQFF.

This clonotype was detected only a few times. J is TRBJ2-1 and V is TRBV15, with TRBD2 matching over 12 bases. The germline CDR1 and CDR2 sequences are LNHNV and YYDKDF (reference sequence). V lost 4 bases, J lost 7 bases, and 2 bases stayed unmatched. The CDR3 totals 14 residues. CDR3 sequence: CATSITSGGNEQFF. CDR3 bases: TGTGCCACCAGCATAACTAGCGGGGGGAATGAGCAGTTCTTC. Full variable domain (missing parts from reference TRBV15 and TRBJ2-1): DAMVIQNPRYQVTQFGKPVTLSCSQTLNHNVMYWYQQKSSQAPKLLFHYYDKDFNNEADTPDNFQSRRPNTSFCFLDIRSPGLGDTAMYLCATSITSGGNEQFFGPGTRLTVL.

This clonotype was recorded a few times. This chain links TRBV6-1 with TRBJ2-1; no clear D gene. This CDR3 comprises 11 residues. V shed 8 bases and J shed 7 bases, with 9 bases lying between them. CDR1 and CDR2 from the germline V gene are MNHNS and SASEGT. CDR3 amino acids: CASPVWNEQFF. In DNA form, the CDR3 reads TGTGCCAGCCCGGTTTGGAATGAGCAGTTCTTC.

In its sample, this clonotype was seen a few times. DNA for the CDR3: TGCGCCAGCAGCCAAGGGTTGGCCTCTGGAAACACCATATATTTT. This codes for CASSQGLASGNTIYF. The V call is TRBV4-3, the J call TRBJ1-3, with no clear D. V lost 1 base and J lost 0, with 7 bases in between. CDR3 length: 15 amino acids. Germline CDR1 is LGHNA and CDR2 is YSLEER.

The CDR3 sequence is CASSPPSGELFF. The CDR3 DNA reads as TGTGCCAGCAGTCCCCCCTCCGGGGAGCTGTTTTTT. The J gene is TRBJ2-2, the V gene TRBV7-6; no clear D gene. The CDR3 length is 12 residues. V lost 6 bases to trimming and J lost 6 bases, with 8 bases between them. Germline V gene sequence: CDR1 SGHVS, CDR2 FNYEAQ.

In its sample, this clonotype was seen a few times. The rearrangement uses TRBV27 and TRBJ1-2; D ambiguous. The CDR3 consists of 13 residues. V was clipped by 6 bases and J by 8 bases, with 16 bases between them. Germline-derived CDR1 and CDR2 are MNHEY and SMNVEV (reference sequence). In nucleotides, the CDR3 is TGTGCCAGCAGCATCGGGCAGCCGGGCGGCTACACCTTC. Its translation: CASSIGQPGGYTF.

J is TRBJ2-7 and V is TRBV5-6; D may be TRBD1 or TRBD2 (5 bases each). Between the trimmed V and J ends, which lost 2 bases and 3 bases, there was a span of 12 bases. The CDR3 is made up of 14 amino acids. Germline lookup yields CDR1 SGHDT and CDR2 YYEEEE. CDR3 region: CASSLWDGDYEQYF. The DNA for the CDR3 is TGTGCCAGCAGCTTATGGGACGGGGACTACGAGCAGTACTTC. The whole variable domain, filled in from reference TRBV5-6 and TRBJ2-7, reads DAGVTQSPTHLIKTRGQQVTLRCSPKSGHDTVSWYQQALGQGPQFIFQYYEEEERQRGNFPDRFSGHQFPNYSSELNVNALLLGDSALYLCASSLWDGDYEQYFGPGTRLTVT.